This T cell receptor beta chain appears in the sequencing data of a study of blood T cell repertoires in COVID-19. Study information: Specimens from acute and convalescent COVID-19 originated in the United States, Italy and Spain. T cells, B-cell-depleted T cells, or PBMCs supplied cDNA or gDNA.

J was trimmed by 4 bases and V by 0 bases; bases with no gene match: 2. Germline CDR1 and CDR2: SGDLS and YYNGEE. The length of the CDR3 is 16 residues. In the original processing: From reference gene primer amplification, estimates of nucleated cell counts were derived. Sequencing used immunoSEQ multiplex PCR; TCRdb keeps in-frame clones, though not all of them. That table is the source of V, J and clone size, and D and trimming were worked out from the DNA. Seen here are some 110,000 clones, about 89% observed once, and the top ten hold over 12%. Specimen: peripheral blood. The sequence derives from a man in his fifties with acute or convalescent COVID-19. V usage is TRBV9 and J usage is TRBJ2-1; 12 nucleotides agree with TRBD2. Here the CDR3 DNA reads TGTGCCAGCAGCGTAGCAGGACTAGCGGGATACAATGAGCAGTTCTTC. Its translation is CASSVAGLAGYNEQFF.